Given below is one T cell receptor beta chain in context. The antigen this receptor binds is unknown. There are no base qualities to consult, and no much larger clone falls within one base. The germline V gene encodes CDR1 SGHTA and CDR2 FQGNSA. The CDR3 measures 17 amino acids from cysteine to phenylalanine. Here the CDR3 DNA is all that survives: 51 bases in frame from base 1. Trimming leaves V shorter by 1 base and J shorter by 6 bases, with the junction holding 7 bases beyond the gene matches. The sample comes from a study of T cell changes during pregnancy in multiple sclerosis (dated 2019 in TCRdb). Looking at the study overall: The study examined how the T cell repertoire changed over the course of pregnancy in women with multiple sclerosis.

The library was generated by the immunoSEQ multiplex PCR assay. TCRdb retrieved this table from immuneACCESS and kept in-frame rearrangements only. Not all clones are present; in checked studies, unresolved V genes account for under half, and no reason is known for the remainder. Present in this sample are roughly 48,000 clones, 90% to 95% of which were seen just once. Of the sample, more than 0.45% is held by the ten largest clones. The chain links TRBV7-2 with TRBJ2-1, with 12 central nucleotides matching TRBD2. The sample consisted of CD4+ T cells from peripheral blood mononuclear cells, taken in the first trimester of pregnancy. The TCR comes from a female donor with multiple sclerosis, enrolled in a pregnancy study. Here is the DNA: TGTGCCAGCAGCTTAGTTCGGCTAGCGGGGGGGCTCAATGAGCAGTTCTTC. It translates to CASSLVRLAGGLNEQFF.